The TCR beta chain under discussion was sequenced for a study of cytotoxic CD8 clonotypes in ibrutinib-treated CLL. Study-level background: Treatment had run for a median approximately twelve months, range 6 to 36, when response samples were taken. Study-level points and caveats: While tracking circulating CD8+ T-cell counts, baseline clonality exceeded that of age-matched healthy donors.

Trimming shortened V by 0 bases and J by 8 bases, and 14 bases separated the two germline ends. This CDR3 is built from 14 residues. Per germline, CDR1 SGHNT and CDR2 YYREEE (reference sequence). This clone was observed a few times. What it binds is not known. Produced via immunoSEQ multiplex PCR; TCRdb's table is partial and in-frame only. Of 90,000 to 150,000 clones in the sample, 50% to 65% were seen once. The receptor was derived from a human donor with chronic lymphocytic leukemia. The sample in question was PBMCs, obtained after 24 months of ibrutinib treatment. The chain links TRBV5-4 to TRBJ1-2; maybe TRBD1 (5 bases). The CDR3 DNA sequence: TGTGCCAGCAGCTTGGGCCGCGACTCAGGGGGCTACACCTTC. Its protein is CASSLGRDSGGYTF.